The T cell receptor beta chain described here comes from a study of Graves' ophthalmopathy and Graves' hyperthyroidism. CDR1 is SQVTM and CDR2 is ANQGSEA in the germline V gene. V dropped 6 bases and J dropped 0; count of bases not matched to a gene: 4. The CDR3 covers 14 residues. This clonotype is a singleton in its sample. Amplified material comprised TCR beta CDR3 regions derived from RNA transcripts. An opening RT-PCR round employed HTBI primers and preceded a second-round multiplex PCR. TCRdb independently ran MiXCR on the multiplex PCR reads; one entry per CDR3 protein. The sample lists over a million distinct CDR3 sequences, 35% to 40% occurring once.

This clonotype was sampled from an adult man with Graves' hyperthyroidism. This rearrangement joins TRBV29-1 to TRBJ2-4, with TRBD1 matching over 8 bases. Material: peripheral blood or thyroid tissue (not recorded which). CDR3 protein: CSVTGGLAKNIQYF. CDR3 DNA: TGCAGCGTCACAGGGGGACTAGCCAAAAACATTCAGTACTTC.